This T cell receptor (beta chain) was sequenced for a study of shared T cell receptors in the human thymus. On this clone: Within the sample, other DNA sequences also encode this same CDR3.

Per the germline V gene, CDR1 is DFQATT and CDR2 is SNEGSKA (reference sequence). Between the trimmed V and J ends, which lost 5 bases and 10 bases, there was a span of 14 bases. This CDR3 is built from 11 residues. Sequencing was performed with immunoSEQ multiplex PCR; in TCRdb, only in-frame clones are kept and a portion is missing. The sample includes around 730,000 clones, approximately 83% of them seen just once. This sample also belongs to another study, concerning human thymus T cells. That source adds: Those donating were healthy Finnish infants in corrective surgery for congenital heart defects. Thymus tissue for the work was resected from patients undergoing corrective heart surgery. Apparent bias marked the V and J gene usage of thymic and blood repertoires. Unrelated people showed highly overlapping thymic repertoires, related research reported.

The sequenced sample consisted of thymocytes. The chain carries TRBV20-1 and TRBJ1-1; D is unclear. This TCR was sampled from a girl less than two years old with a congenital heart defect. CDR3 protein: CSAFMALGAFF. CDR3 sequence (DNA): TGCAGTGCTTTTATGGCCCTTGGAGCTTTCTTT.